The 27 T cell receptor beta chains below come from one sample, sequenced in a study of identical twins. TCRdb recomputed calls from the 5' RACE reads with MiXCR, one row per CDR3 protein. The sample carries 470,000 or so distinct CDR3 sequences, about 24% recorded once. The data were also submitted as part of a second study, on T cells expressing NK-cell markers.

Sequenced material: CD4+ T cells sorted from blood. Receptors were obtained from a woman younger than 35 in good health.

This clonotype showed up just a few times. The V gene is TRBV5-1, the J gene TRBJ2-7, with TRBD2 as a possible D gene (6 bases). From germline, CDR1 is SGHRS and CDR2 YFSETQ. V was trimmed by 7 bases and J by 5 bases, leaving 19 bases between them. The CDR3 is made up of 14 amino acids. The CDR3 bases are TGCGCCAGCGCACGGGGAGGAGTCCTCGACGAGCAGTACTTC. This sequence encodes CASARGGVLDEQYF.

This sequence joins TRBV2 and TRBJ2-1; 9 bases are a match to TRBD1. The CDR3 contains 18 residues. Looked up from germline, CDR1 is SNHLY and CDR2 is FYNNEI. Here the CDR3 reads CTFSFHLGTGNTQNEQFF. Written as DNA, the CDR3 is TGTACCTTCAGTTTCCACCTCGGGACAGGGAATACCCAGAATGAGCAGTTCTTC.

This chain joins TRBV12-3 or TRBV12-4 and TRBJ2-4, with TRBD1 matching 8 bases. V shed 5 bases, J shed 8 bases, and the junction held 8 bases outside the gene matches. The CDR3 has 14 amino acids. The CDR3, as DNA: TGTGCCAGCAGTCCGCAGGGGGCGAGAGACATTCAGTACTTC. Translating it yields CASSPQGARDIQYF.

This clonotype showed up just a few times. This chain uses TRBV4-2 with TRBJ2-2; D is unclear. The CDR3 contains 14 residues. From germline, CDR1 is LGHNA and CDR2 YNFKEQ. Trimming left V 0 bases short and J 6 bases short, with 8 bases between. CDR3 in amino acids: CASSQELYAGELFF. The CDR3 nucleotides read TGTGCCAGCAGCCAAGAGTTGTATGCCGGGGAGCTGTTTTTT.

This clonotype was detected only a few times. This chain links TRBV20-1 with TRBJ2-1, with 11 bases that match TRBD2. V lost 1 base, J lost 5 bases, and 4 bases stayed unmatched. Germline V gene data show CDR1 as DFQATT and CDR2 as SNEGSKA (reference sequence). CDR3 length: 15 amino acids. CDR3: CSARGLAGRNNEQFF. The CDR3 bases are TGCAGTGCTAGAGGACTAGCGGGGAGGAACAATGAGCAGTTCTTC.

This chain uses TRBV10-3 with TRBJ2-7; the match to TRBD1 covers 8 bases. Per germline, CDR1 ENHRY and CDR2 SYGVKD. V lost 7 bases, J lost 3 bases, and 5 bases stayed unmatched. This CDR3 comprises 13 residues. For the CDR3, the DNA is TGTGCCATCACCGGACAGGGAGTCTACGAGCAGTACTTC. Protein: CAITGQGVYEQYF.

Worth noting for this clonotype: At one end, the junction sequence differs from germline, possibly due to a read error. The chain has TRBV12-3 or TRBV12-4 and TRBJ2-7; 10 bases match TRBD2. The CDR3 covers 15 residues. The CDR3, as DNA: TGTGCCACCAGTTTAGGACTAGCGGTCTCCTACGAGCAGTACTTC. It yields the protein CATSLGLAVSYEQYF.

The chain has TRBV2 and TRBJ1-1; D gene ambiguous. The V gene's germline CDR1 is SNHLY and CDR2 FYNNEI. The CDR3 consists of 12 residues. V lost 6 bases and J lost 8, with 13 bases in between. The DNA for the CDR3 is TGTGCCAGCAGCGGATCCGGCGGCGAAGCTTTCTTT. This sequence encodes CASSGSGGEAFF.

This chain joins TRBV5-5 and TRBJ2-5, with TRBD1 matching over 7 bases. The V gene's germline CDR1 is SGHKS and CDR2 YYEKEE (reference sequence). This CDR3 region has 15 residues. After removal of 2 bases from V and 5 bases from J, the junction contained 9 bases not matched to a gene. CDR3 amino acids: CASSLVRGRGETQYF. The CDR3 nucleotides are TGTGCCAGCAGCTTAGTGAGGGGGCGAGGGGAGACCCAGTACTTC. Full variable domain (rest looked up from reference TRBV5-5 and TRBJ2-5): DAGVTQSPTHLIKTRGQQVTLRCSPISGHKSVSWYQQVLGQGPQFIFQYYEKEERGRGNFPDRFSARQFPNYSSELNVNALLLGDSALYLCASSLVRGRGETQYFGPGTRLLVL.

The CDR3: CASSETSGVYNEQFF. CDR3 DNA: TGTGCCAGCAGTGAGACTAGCGGGGTGTACAATGAGCAGTTCTTC. V gene TRBV2 combines with J gene TRBJ2-1, with 11 positions matching TRBD2. Germline V gives CDR1 SNHLY, CDR2 FYNNEI. The CDR3 has 15 amino acids. Trimming at V came to 3 bases and at J to 4 bases, leaving 2 bases not matched to a gene.

This clonotype was seen only a few times. The V gene is TRBV18, the J gene TRBJ2-5; D possibly uses TRBD1 or TRBD2 (5 bases each). V shed 5 bases and J shed 3 bases, with 19 bases lying between them. This CDR3 contains 16 residues. Germline CDR1 reads KGHSH; CDR2 reads LQKENI. The CDR3 loop reads CASSAYFGDLKETQYF. CDR3 nucleotide sequence: TGTGCCAGCTCAGCGTACTTCGGGGACCTTAAAGAGACCCAGTACTTC.

There are many counts of this clonotype. CDR3 residues: CASSLGLRTGELFF. The CDR3 DNA sequence: TGTGCCAGCAGTCTGGGACTTCGCACCGGGGAGCTGTTTTTT. The chain carries TRBV12-3 or TRBV12-4 and TRBJ2-2; D is possibly TRBD2 (6 bases). V shed 5 bases and J shed 4 bases, with 11 bases lying between them. The CDR3 runs 14 residues.

The chain joins TRBV12-3 or TRBV12-4 to TRBJ2-6, with a possible D match to TRBD1 (5 bases). The CDR3 covers 18 residues. Trimming removed 1 base at V and 0 bases at J, with 13 bases between. This CDR3 reads CASSLGQGYFSGANVLTF. The DNA for the CDR3 is TGTGCCAGCAGTTTAGGTCAGGGCTACTTCTCTGGGGCCAACGTCCTGACTTTC.

The chain carries TRBV18 and TRBJ2-7; the D gene is possibly TRBD1 (5 bases). Germline V gives CDR1 KGHSH, CDR2 LQKENI. This CDR3 region has 14 residues. V was cut by 5 bases and J by 2 bases, with 13 bases left in between. CDR3 loop: CASSFDRWAYEQYF. The CDR3 nucleotides are TGTGCCAGCTCATTCGACAGATGGGCCTACGAGCAGTACTTC.

The chain's CDR3 is CASSLAYGSGETQYF. CDR3 DNA sequence: TGTGCCAGCAGCTTGGCTTACGGGTCAGGAGAGACCCAGTACTTC. The rearrangement uses TRBV5-8 and TRBJ2-5; D uncertain. The length of the CDR3 is 15 residues. Germline CDR1 SGHTS, CDR2 YDEGEE. Trimming cost V 0 bases and J 4 bases, with 13 bases left between them.

There are a few counts of this clonotype. The rearrangement links TRBV6-5 to TRBJ1-2, with a weak D call TRBD1 (5 bases). V was shortened by 2 bases and J by 3 bases, with 16 bases between the two germline ends. The CDR3 has 16 residues. Germline-derived CDR1 and CDR2 are MNHEY and SVGAGI. In nucleotides, the CDR3 is TGTGCCAGCAGTTACCATTACACGACAGTGGACTATGGCTACACCTTC. The encoded protein is CASSYHYTTVDYGYTF.

This clonotype appeared a few times. This chain uses TRBV10-3 with TRBJ1-1, with 7 bases aligning to TRBD1. Germline V gene data show CDR1 as ENHRY and CDR2 as SYGVKD. Germline trimming cut 3 bases from V and 8 bases from J; bases unmatched to any gene: 12. The CDR3 extends over 15 amino acids. DNA of the CDR3: TGTGCCATCAGTGACCCATACAGGGGTGGGACCGAAGCTTTCTTT. Translation: CAISDPYRGGTEAFF.

This chain connects TRBV5-5 to TRBJ2-1; D is perhaps TRBD2 (5 bases). CDR1 and CDR2 from the germline V gene are SGHKS and YYEKEE (reference sequence). The CDR3 has 14 amino acids. Trimming removed 4 bases at V and 6 bases at J, with 14 bases between. The CDR3 sequence is CASSLFGERNEQFF. As DNA, the CDR3 is TGTGCCAGCAGCCTGTTCGGGGAACGCAATGAGCAGTTCTTC.

This clonotype was counted a few times. V gene TRBV20-1 combines with J gene TRBJ2-7, with D perhaps TRBD1 (6 bases). There are 13 residues in the CDR3. The V and J ends lost 0 bases and 3 bases respectively, with 9 bases between them. Germline assignment: CDR1 DFQATT and CDR2 SNEGSKA (reference sequence). CDR3 sequence (DNA): TGCAGTGCTAGAGACGTCAGGGGCTACGAGCAGTACTTC. It encodes CSARDVRGYEQYF.

This clonotype occurred a few times. The genes are TRBV5-6 and TRBJ1-6; D call uncertain. V lost 0 bases and J 7 bases, leaving 2 bases between the germline ends. Germline CDR1 and CDR2: SGHDT and YYEEEE. The CDR3 is 12 amino acids. CDR3 loop: CASSLANSPLHF. DNA for the CDR3: TGTGCCAGCAGCTTGGCGAATTCACCCCTCCACTTT.

This clonotype was seen only a few times. V is TRBV29-1 and J is TRBJ1-3, with unresolved D. V was clipped by 3 bases and J by 0 bases, with 9 bases between them. Germline CDR1 and CDR2: SQVTM and ANQGSEA. The CDR3 totals 14 residues. CDR3 nucleotide sequence: TGCAGCGTTGACGACTCGTTCTCTGGAAACACCATATATTTT. This sequence encodes CSVDDSFSGNTIYF. Full variable domain (rest looked up from reference TRBV29-1 and TRBJ1-3): SAVISQKPSRDICQRGTSLTIQCQVDSQVTMMFWYRQQPGQSLTLIATANQGSEATYESGFVIDKFPISRPNLTFSTLTVSNMSPEDSSIYLCSVDDSFSGNTIYFGEGSWLTVV.

The chain links TRBV5-5 to TRBJ2-2; possibly TRBD2 for D (6 bases). The germline V and J ends were trimmed by 4 bases and 2 bases, with 12 bases remaining between them. The length of the CDR3 is 15 residues. The germline V gene has CDR1 SGHKS and CDR2 YYEKEE (reference sequence). Here the CDR3 reads CASSRDSTNTGELFF. CDR3 DNA: TGTGCCAGCAGCCGGGACTCGACCAACACCGGGGAGCTGTTTTTT.

The rearrangement joins TRBV6-1 to TRBJ2-3, with D perhaps matching TRBD1 or TRBD2 (5 bases each). The germline CDR1 and CDR2 sequences are MNHNS and SASEGT. With 4 bases removed from V and 2 bases from J, the gap between germline ends came to 13 bases. The CDR3 is 15 amino acids. CDR3 sequence: CASSGRDLNTDTQYF. CDR3 bases: TGTGCCAGCAGTGGCCGGGACCTGAACACAGATACGCAGTATTTT.

This clonotype was counted ten times or more. The J gene is TRBJ1-1, the V gene TRBV7-3, with D unclear. This CDR3 spans 13 amino acids. The V end lost 5 bases, the J end lost 5 bases, and 12 bases lay between the germline ends. CDR1 is SGHTA, CDR2 FQGTGA, per germline. The CDR3 region has the DNA TGTGCCAGCAGCCCTGCCGCGGGGACTGAAGCTTTCTTT. Its translation: CASSPAAGTEAFF.

V and J are TRBV6-6 and TRBJ2-7; the D is unclear. This CDR3 has 13 amino acids. V was pared by 10 bases and J by 5 bases, with 18 bases between. The germline V gene has CDR1 MNHNY and CDR2 SVGAGI (reference sequence). The CDR3 coding sequence is TGTGCCACCAAAGTGGGTCGGGTGGACGAGCAGTACTTC. Its translation: CATKVGRVDEQYF.

V usage is TRBV3-1 and J usage is TRBJ2-1, with TRBD2 identical over 8 bases. V gave up 4 bases and J gave up 0 bases; unmatched junction bases: 11. CDR3 length: 18 residues. Germline values: CDR1 LGHDT, CDR2 YNNKEL (reference sequence). CDR3 residues: CASSLADIAGSSYNEQFF. CDR3 bases: TGTGCCAGCAGCCTAGCAGACATAGCGGGGTCCTCCTACAATGAGCAGTTCTTC.

This clonotype was counted only a few times. The rearrangement uses TRBV29-1 and TRBJ2-3; 7 positions match TRBD1. V trimming: 0 bases; J trimming: 4 bases; junction bases outside the gene matches: 7. CDR1 and CDR2 from the germline V gene are SQVTM and ANQGSEA. This CDR3 contains 15 residues. Here the CDR3 DNA reads TGCAGCGTTGAAGAAGGGGGCTTTACCCCAGATACGCAGTATTTT. Its protein is CSVEEGGFTPDTQYF.